This T cell receptor (beta chain) is drawn from a study of T cells after yellow fever vaccination. Study-wide results and limits: Clonotypes appearing in both CD4 and CD8 compartments existed, and their share was small. Researchers report a weaker secondary response that nonetheless peaked faster, day 5 versus 15.

This clonotype was counted only a few times. Antigen: not known. TCRdb redid the calling of the 5' RACE reads with MiXCR, one entry per CDR3 protein. The sample lists about 550,000 distinct CDR3 sequences, over 15% seen once, with 14% in the top ten. Sequenced material: PBMCs, taken 15 days after the yellow fever booster vaccination. The receptor comes from a young man who received the YFV17D yellow fever vaccine.

The CDR3 DNA reads TGTGCCAGCAGCAGAAAAACTTCCGGGACAGTATTATCCAACGAGCAGTACTTC. It specifies CASSRKTSGTVLSNEQYF. V gene TRBV11-2 combines with J gene TRBJ2-7; 7 bases are shared with TRBD1. CDR1 is SGHAT and CDR2 is FQNNGV in the germline V gene. V shed 5 bases and J 5 bases; nucleotides not matched to a gene: 21. The CDR3 extends over 18 amino acids.